A selection of T cell receptor beta chains follows, all from one sample in a study of cytomegalovirus exposure and HLA in healthy donors. The protocol was immunoSEQ multiplex PCR, while the TCRdb copy is restricted to in-frame clones and leaves out a portion. The sample consists of 150,000 to 200,000 clones, approximately 89% of them appearing once. Sequencing was performed on PBMCs. These receptors were taken from a man between 18 and 35 years old in good health and CMV-seropositive. The CDR3 runs from the conserved cysteine through the conserved F or W. Each record gives: J gene, V gene, D gene, CDR3 protein, CDR3 DNA. A D gene is named only where the DNA matches it firmly.

J: TRBJ1-2
V: TRBV7-9
D: .
CDR3: CASSLAGRGYGYTF
DNA: TGTGCCAGCAGCTTAGCTGGCAGAGGCTATGGCTACACCTTC

J: TRBJ1-1
V: TRBV27
D: .
CDR3: CASSFGGALNTEAFF
DNA: TGTGCCAGCAGTTTTGGGGGGGCGCTGAACACTGAAGCTTTCTTT

J: TRBJ1-2
V: TRBV19
D: TRBD1
CDR3: CATIQGMSGYTF
DNA: TGTGCCACCATACAGGGGATGAGTGGCTACACCTTC

J: TRBJ2-6
V: TRBV14
D: .
CDR3: CASSQGGVPTF
DNA: TGTGCCAGCAGCCAAGGGGGGGTTCCGACTTTC

J: TRBJ1-2
V: TRBV5-8
D: .
CDR3: CASSLAGVQPGYGYTF
DNA: TGTGCCAGCAGCTTGGCCGGGGTCCAACCCGGTTATGGCTACACCTTC

J: TRBJ2-7
V: TRBV7-9
D: .
CDR3: CASSPQAGYEQYF
DNA: TGTGCCAGCAGTCCTCAGGCCGGTTACGAGCAGTACTTC

J: TRBJ2-5
V: TRBV5-1
D: .
CDR3: CASSSTAPRETQYF
DNA: TGCGCCAGCAGCTCGACAGCCCCGCGAGAGACCCAGTACTTC

J: TRBJ1-1
V: TRBV7-9
D: TRBD1
CDR3: CASSRATGMGTEAFF
DNA: TGTGCCAGCAGCCGCGCGACAGGGATGGGCACTGAAGCTTTCTTT

J: TRBJ2-7
V: TRBV6-1
D: TRBD1
CDR3: CASSEGKGGHEQYF
DNA: TGTGCCAGCAGTGAAGGTAAAGGGGGCCACGAGCAGTACTTC

J: TRBJ1-1
V: TRBV28
D: .
CDR3: CASRGTGMNTEAFF
DNA: TGTGCCAGCAGAGGGACTGGGATGAACACTGAAGCTTTCTTT

J: TRBJ2-7
V: TRBV20-1
D: .
CDR3: CSAATYEQYF
DNA: TGCAGTGCTGCTACCTACGAGCAGTACTTC

J: TRBJ2-7
V: TRBV27
D: .
CDR3: CASSLGRSREQYF
DNA: TGTGCCAGCAGTTTAGGGCGCTCGCGCGAACAGTACTTC

J: TRBJ2-5
V: TRBV9
D: TRBD2
CDR3: CASSFRLAGETQYF
DNA: TGTGCCAGCAGCTTTCGACTAGCGGGAGAGACCCAGTACTTC

J: TRBJ2-7
V: TRBV11-3
D: .
CDR3: CASSLEYYEQYF
DNA: TGTGCCAGCAGCTTAGAATACTACGAGCAGTACTTC